This T cell receptor (beta chain) appears in the sequencing data of a study of early T cells in non-severe SARS-CoV-2 infection (dated by TCRdb to the early 2020s). With respect to the entire study: Bulk RNA from unsorted whole blood was used for TCR sequencing, so alpha and beta chains could not be paired. Here is what the overall study found, with its caveats: VDJdb matching was skewed toward anti-spike CD8 responses, so virus-specific expansions were likely underestimated and private and CD4 specificities were missed.

A case-control design nested within a healthcare worker cohort in London, UK, was used, with weekly nasopharyngeal swab PCR tests and blood sampling performed. Healthcare workers were enrolled in the week of the UK lockdown, from 23 to 31 March 2020, and were followed every week for up to 16 weeks. The CDR3 has 13 amino acids, counting the end cysteine and phenylalanine. The only DNA kept is the CDR3, 39 bases in frame from the first base. In the germline V gene, CDR1 corresponds to SNHLY and CDR2 to FYNNEI. The junction carries 13 bases between V and J, which are trimmed by 7 bases and 9 bases respectively. Comment on this clonotype: Its antigen is currently not known. There are no base qualities to consult, and no much larger clone falls within one base.

The protocol used for the library was 5' RACE. TCRdb names NextSeq 500 as the instrument used. Unique molecular identifiers were attached to individual cDNA molecules in the TCR library protocol so that sequencing error and PCR bias could be corrected. Sequencing covered both TCR alpha and beta chains, and within each sample the abundances of alpha and beta sequences were tightly co-correlated. On the study's bioinformatics: Decombinator V4 was used to perform V gene, J gene and CDR3 annotation of TCR sequences. TCRs were defined as expanded if a significant change between any two time points was detected under a Poisson model with p below 0.0001. TCR abundances were normalised to the total number of TCRs sequenced per sample and expressed as counts per million. TRAV1-2 paired with TRAJ12, TRAJ20 or TRAJ33 defined MAIT TCRs, while TRAV10 paired with TRAJ18 defined iNKT TCRs. A search of VDJdb, accessed on 1 November 2021, was run for TCRs annotated to CMV, EBV and SARS-CoV-2, with TCRs annotated for multiple antigens excluded. TCRdb reprocessing: public reads trimmed at Q25 with fastp, clones called with MiXCR, in-frame beta chains kept. Records with the same CDR3 protein are collapsed into one entry carrying the most frequent genes and DNA. V and J calls and clone size were set by TCRdb, not the authors. The sample includes approximately 100,000 distinct CDR3 sequences, with approximately 11% observed a single time. Around 5% of the sample comes from the top ten.

The sequenced sample was whole blood. The TCR sequence derives from an adult who was a healthcare worker with PCR-confirmed SARS-CoV-2 infection or an uninfected control (not recorded which). The chain is encoded by TRBV2 joined to TRBJ1-6; TRBD1 could be the D gene, as 6 bases match. Here is the DNA: TGTGCCAGCAAACCCACGGACAGTTCACCCCTCCACTTT. The resulting protein is CASKPTDSSPLHF.